These 7 T cell receptor beta chains originate from one sample sequenced in a study of cytomegalovirus exposure and HLA in healthy donors. Primers included in the PCR were 60 Vbeta and 13 Jbeta primers. Sequenced by immunoSEQ multiplex PCR; TCRdb stores in-frame clones only, minus some. The sample has approximately 120,000 clones, 65% to 85% seen once; the top ten hold 1% to 1.5%. The source material was PBMCs. The source of these receptors is a man aged 50 to 59 in good health and CMV-seronegative.

The CDR3 sequence: CASRGTEPYGYTF. As DNA, the CDR3 is TGTGCCAGCAGAGGGACAGAGCCCTATGGCTACACCTTC. The V and J genes are TRBV28 and TRBJ1-2; 7 bases map to TRBD1. Germline CDR1 MDHEN, CDR2 SYDVKM. The CDR3 has 13 amino acids. With 6 bases clipped from V and 4 bases from J, the junction kept 5 bases outside the gene matches.

This chain links TRBV11-2 with TRBJ2-5; TRBD1 agrees at 8 bases. The trim removed 0 bases at V and 4 bases at J, leaving 4 bases unmatched. The CDR3 totals 15 residues. Germline assignment: CDR1 SGHAT and CDR2 FQNNGV. Here the CDR3 DNA reads TGTGCCAGCAGCTTAGAATCCGGACAGGGAGAGACCCAGTACTTC. Translation: CASSLESGQGETQYF.

The genes are TRBV14 and TRBJ1-2; 9 bases agree with TRBD1. The germline V gene has CDR1 SGHDN and CDR2 FVKESK. Unmatched junction bases numbered 10, after V lost 4 bases and J lost 4 bases. The CDR3 consists of 16 residues. This chain's CDR3 is CASSPGYRGLLYGYTF. In DNA form, the CDR3 reads TGTGCCAGCAGCCCTGGATACAGGGGGCTCCTCTATGGCTACACCTTC.

This clone was picked up a small number of times. The V gene is TRBV11-2, the J gene TRBJ2-7; D remains unclear. The CDR3 totals 11 residues. Germline V gene sequence: CDR1 SGHAT, CDR2 FQNNGV. V lost 4 bases and J 3 bases, leaving 4 bases between the germline ends. In DNA, the CDR3 is TGTGCCAGCAGCTCCTTCTACGAGCAGTACTTC. Amino acids: CASSSFYEQYF. Full variable domain (missing parts from reference TRBV11-2 and TRBJ2-7): EAGVAQSPRYKIIEKRQSVAFWCNPISGHATLYWYQQILGQGPKLLIQFQNNGVVDDSQLPKDRFSAERLKGVDSTLKIQPAKLEDSAVYLCASSSFYEQYFGPGTRLTVT.

The J gene is TRBJ2-3, the V gene TRBV6-1; the match to TRBD2 covers 7 bases. J was trimmed by 0 bases and V by 5 bases; bases with no gene match: 5. CDR3 size: 15 residues. Germline lookup yields CDR1 MNHNS and CDR2 SASEGT. CDR3 protein: CASSRLAASTDTQYF. The CDR3 nucleotides read TGTGCCAGCAGTAGGCTAGCGGCTAGCACAGATACGCAGTATTTT.

V usage is TRBV5-6 and J usage is TRBJ2-5; 9 nucleotides agree with TRBD1. The CDR3 sequence is 15 residues long. The junction had 11 bases not matched to a gene; V was cut back by 5 bases and J by 6 bases. CDR1 and CDR2 from the germline V gene are SGHDT and YYEEEE. CDR3 residues: CASRYRGTGWKTQYF. The DNA of the CDR3 is TGTGCCAGCAGATACAGGGGGACAGGGTGGAAGACCCAGTACTTC.

The genes are TRBV28 and TRBJ1-5, with 11 bases aligning to TRBD1. Germline V gene sequence: CDR1 MDHEN, CDR2 SYDVKM. CDR3 length: 13 residues. Losses at the gene ends were 8 bases for V and 9 bases for J; bases not matched to a gene: 6. In DNA form, the CDR3 reads TGTGCCAGCGGACAGGGGGCGAGGGGGCCCCAGCATTTT. Amino acid sequence: CASGQGARGPQHF.